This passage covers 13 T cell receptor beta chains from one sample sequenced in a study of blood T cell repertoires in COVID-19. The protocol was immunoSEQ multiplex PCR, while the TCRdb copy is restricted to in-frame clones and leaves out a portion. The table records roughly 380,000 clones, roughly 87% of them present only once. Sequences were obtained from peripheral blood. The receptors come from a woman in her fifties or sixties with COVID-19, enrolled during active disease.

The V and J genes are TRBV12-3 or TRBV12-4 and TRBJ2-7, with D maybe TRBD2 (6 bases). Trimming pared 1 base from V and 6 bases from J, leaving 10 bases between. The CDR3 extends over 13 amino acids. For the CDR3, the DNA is TGTGCCAGCAGTTTAGTAGGAGGGGCCGAGCAGTACTTC. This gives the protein CASSLVGGAEQYF.

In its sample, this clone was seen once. CDR3 nucleotide sequence: TGTGCCAGCAGCTCGGCCCCGACAGGCCTGGCCGCTCTCTATGGCTACACCTTC. It is translated as CASSSAPTGLAALYGYTF. The J gene is TRBJ1-2, the V gene TRBV7-2, with D possibly matching TRBD1 (6 bases). V gave up 4 bases and J gave up 4 bases, with 25 bases separating them. The CDR3 consists of 18 residues. The germline gives CDR1 SGHTA, CDR2 FQGNSA.

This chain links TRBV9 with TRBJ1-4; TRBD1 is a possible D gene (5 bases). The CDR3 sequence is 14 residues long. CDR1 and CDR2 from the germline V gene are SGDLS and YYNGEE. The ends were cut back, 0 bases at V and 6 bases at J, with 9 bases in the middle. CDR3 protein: CASSVDQGYEKLFF. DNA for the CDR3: TGTGCCAGCAGCGTAGACCAGGGATATGAAAAACTGTTTTTT.

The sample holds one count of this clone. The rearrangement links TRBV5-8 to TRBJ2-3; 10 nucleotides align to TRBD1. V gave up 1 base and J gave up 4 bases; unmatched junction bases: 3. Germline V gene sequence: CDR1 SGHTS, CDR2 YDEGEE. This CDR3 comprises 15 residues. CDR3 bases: TGTGCCAGCAGCTTGTTGGGACAGGGGTCAGATACGCAGTATTTT. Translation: CASSLLGQGSDTQYF.

CDR3 residues: CASSGLNTEAFF. The DNA of the CDR3 is TGTGCCAGCAGCGGGTTGAACACTGAAGCTTTCTTT. The chain is built from TRBV28 and TRBJ1-1; D is unclear. V shed 6 bases and J shed 0 bases, with 5 bases lying between them. The CDR3 totals 12 residues. Germline lookup yields CDR1 MDHEN and CDR2 SYDVKM.

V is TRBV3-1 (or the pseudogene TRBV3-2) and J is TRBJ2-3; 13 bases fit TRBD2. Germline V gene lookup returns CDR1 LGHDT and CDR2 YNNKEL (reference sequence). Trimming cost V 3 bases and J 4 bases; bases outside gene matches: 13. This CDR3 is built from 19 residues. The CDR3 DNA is TGTGCCAGCAGCCACGCCCCGGAGGGACTAGCGGGGTGGGCAGATACGCAGTATTTT. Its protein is CASSHAPEGLAGWADTQYF.

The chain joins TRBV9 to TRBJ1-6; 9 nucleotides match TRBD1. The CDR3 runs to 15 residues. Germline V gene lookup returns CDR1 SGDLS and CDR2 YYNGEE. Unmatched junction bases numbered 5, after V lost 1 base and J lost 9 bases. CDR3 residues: CASSVMGQGGSPLHF. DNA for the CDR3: TGTGCCAGCAGCGTAATGGGACAGGGTGGTTCACCCCTCCACTTT.

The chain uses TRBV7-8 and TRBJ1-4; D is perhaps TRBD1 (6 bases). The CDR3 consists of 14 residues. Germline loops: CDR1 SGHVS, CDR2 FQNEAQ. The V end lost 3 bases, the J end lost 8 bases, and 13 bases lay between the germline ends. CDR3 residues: CASSFPRQGEKLFF. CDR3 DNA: TGTGCCAGCAGCTTCCCTCGCCAGGGGGAAAAACTGTTTTTT.

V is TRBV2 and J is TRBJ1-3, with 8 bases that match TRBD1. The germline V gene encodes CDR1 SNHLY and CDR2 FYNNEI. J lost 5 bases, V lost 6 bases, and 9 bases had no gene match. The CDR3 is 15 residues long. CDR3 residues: CASSPQRTGRNTIYF. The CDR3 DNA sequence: TGTGCCAGCAGCCCCCAGAGGACAGGGAGAAACACCATATATTTT.

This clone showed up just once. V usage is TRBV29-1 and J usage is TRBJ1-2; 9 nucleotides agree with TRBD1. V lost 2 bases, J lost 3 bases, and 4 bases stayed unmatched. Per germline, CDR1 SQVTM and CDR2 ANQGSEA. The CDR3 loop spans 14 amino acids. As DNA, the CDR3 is TGCAGCGTTGAACTGAGACAGGGGGACTATGGCTACACCTTC. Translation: CSVELRQGDYGYTF.

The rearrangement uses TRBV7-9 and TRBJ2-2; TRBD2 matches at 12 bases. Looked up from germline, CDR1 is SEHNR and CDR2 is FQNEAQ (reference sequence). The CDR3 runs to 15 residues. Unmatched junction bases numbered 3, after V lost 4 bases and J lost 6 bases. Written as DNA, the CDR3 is TGTGCCAGCAGCTCTAGCGGGGGGGCCGCCGGGGAGCTGTTTTTT. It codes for CASSSSGGAAGELFF.

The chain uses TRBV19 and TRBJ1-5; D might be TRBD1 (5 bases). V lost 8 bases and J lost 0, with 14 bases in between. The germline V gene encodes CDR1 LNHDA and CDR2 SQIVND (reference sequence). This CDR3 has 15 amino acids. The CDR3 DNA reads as TGTGCCAGTGAAGCCATGACAGATAGCAATCAGCCCCAGCATTTT. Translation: CASEAMTDSNQPQHF.

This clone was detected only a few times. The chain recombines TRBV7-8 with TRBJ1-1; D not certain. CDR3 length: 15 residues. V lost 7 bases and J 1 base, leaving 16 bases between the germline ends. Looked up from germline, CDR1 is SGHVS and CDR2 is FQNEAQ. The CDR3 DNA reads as TGTGCCAGCAACAAAAATTCGGCAGGGAACACTGAAGCTTTCTTT. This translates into CASNKNSAGNTEAFF.